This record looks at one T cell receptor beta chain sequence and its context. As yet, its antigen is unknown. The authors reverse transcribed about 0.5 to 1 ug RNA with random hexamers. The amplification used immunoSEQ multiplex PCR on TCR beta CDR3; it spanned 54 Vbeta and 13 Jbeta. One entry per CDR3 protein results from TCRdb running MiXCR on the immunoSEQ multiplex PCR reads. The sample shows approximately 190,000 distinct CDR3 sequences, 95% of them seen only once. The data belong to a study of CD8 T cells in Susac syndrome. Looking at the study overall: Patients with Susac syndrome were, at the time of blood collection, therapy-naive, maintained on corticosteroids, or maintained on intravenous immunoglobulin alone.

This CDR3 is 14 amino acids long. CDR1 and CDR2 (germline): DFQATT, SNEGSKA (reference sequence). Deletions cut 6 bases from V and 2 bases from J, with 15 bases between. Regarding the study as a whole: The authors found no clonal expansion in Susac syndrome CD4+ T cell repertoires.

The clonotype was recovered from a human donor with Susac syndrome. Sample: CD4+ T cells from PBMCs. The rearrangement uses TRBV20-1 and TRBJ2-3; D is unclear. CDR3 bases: TGCAGTGCCACTCAATTATTCCACACAGATACGCAGTATTTT. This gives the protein CSATQLFHTDTQYF.